What follows are 7 T cell receptor beta chains derived from one specimen sequenced in a study of T cell responses to AZD1222 COVID-19 vaccine. TCRdb's table, derived via immunoSEQ multiplex PCR, lists solely in-frame clones and lacks some. This repertoire shows 150,000 to 200,000 clones, about 92% found once; its top ten account for more than 9%. Source: peripheral blood, taken on day 0 of AZD1222 vaccination. The source is an adult in good health.

This clone was seen a handful of times. The chain couples TRBV5-6 to TRBJ2-3; D might be TRBD1 (6 bases). Germline CDR1 reads SGHDT; CDR2 reads YYEEEE. The length of the CDR3 is 14 residues. Trimming shortened V by 1 base and J by 4 bases, and 10 bases separated the two germline ends. Here the CDR3 reads CASSLWTAPDTQYF. The DNA for the CDR3 is TGTGCCAGCAGCTTGTGGACAGCCCCAGATACGCAGTATTTT.

The chain recombines TRBV7-2 with TRBJ2-7, with 7 nucleotides matching TRBD1. Germline V gene lookup returns CDR1 SGHTA and CDR2 FQGNSA. With V trimmed by 9 bases and J by 4 bases, 9 bases remained unmatched. The CDR3 length is 13 residues. The CDR3 DNA follows: TGTGCCAGTAGTTCAGGGGGTCCTTACGAGCAGTACGTC. It specifies CASSSGGPYEQYV.

V is TRBV7-9 and J is TRBJ1-5; the D is unclear. Germline CDR1 SEHNR, CDR2 FQNEAQ (reference sequence). The CDR3 length is 15 residues. V shed 1 base and J shed 4 bases, with 11 bases lying between them. CDR3 loop: CASSLDGVGNQPQHF. DNA of the CDR3: TGTGCCAGCAGCTTAGACGGGGTGGGGAATCAGCCCCAGCATTTT.

This chain connects TRBV5-4 to TRBJ2-3; TRBD2 aligns across 9 bases. J lost 0 bases, V lost 1 base, and 3 bases had no gene match. The CDR3 covers 16 residues. Per germline, CDR1 SGHNT and CDR2 YYREEE (reference sequence). CDR3 nucleotides: TGTGCCAGCAGCTTGCCTAGCGGGGTTAGCACAGATACGCAGTATTTT. Its translation is CASSLPSGVSTDTQYF.

As DNA, the CDR3 is TGTGCCAGCAGTGAAGCTGGGGGGCGAGGCACTGAAGCTTTCTTT. This translates into CASSEAGGRGTEAFF. This chain connects TRBV6-1 to TRBJ1-1; tentatively, D is TRBD1 (6 bases). Germline CDR1 and CDR2: MNHNS and SASEGT. V lost 0 bases, J lost 4 bases, and 12 bases lay in between. There are 15 residues in the CDR3.

V and J are TRBV2 and TRBJ2-6; D remains unclear. V lost 6 bases and J lost 2, with 20 bases in between. Germline CDR1 reads SNHLY; CDR2 reads FYNNEI. There are 18 residues in the CDR3. The CDR3 sequence: CASSQEVSLRTGANVLTF. The CDR3, as DNA: TGTGCCAGCAGCCAAGAGGTATCACTAAGGACTGGGGCCAACGTCCTGACTTTC.

This clone was seen once. The V and J genes are TRBV30 and TRBJ1-2; D possibly corresponds to TRBD1 (5 bases). Germline V lookup: CDR1 GTSNPN, CDR2 SVGIG (reference sequence). This CDR3 spans 13 amino acids. Trimming took 0 bases from V and 2 from J, leaving 7 bases between them. Here the CDR3 reads CAWSVEGNYGYTF. CDR3 bases: TGTGCCTGGAGTGTCGAGGGGAACTATGGCTACACCTTC. Full variable domain (missing parts from reference TRBV30 and TRBJ1-2): SQTIHQWPATLVQPVGSPLSLECTVEGTSNPNLYWYRQAAGRGLQLLFYSVGIGQISSEVPQNLSASRPQDRQFILSSKKLLLSDSGFYLCAWSVEGNYGYTFGSGTRLTVV.